What follows are 17 T cell receptor beta chains derived from one specimen sequenced in a study of cytomegalovirus exposure and HLA in healthy donors (TCRdb year 2017). To prepare the library, the immunoSEQ multiplex PCR assay was applied. For the multiplex PCR, a mixture combining 60 forward primers for TCR Vbeta segments and 13 reverse primers for TCR Jbeta segments was used. TCRdb obtained this table from immuneACCESS and retained in-frame rearrangements with V and J assigned. These tables miss some clones; where compared with another copy, unresolved V genes account for less than half of the shortfall, and the remainder is unexplained. The sample's clone listing holds approximately 27,000 clones. Of the sample, approximately 0.71% falls within the top ten clones. The specimen was PBMCs. These TCRs come from a man under 40 in good health and CMV-seronegative.

The J gene is TRBJ2-3, the V gene TRBV11-1, with D maybe TRBD1 (5 bases). The V end lost 5 bases, the J end lost 8 bases, and 14 bases lay between the germline ends. The CDR3 sequence is 13 residues long. Per germline, CDR1 SGHAT and CDR2 FQDESV (reference sequence). Here the CDR3 reads CASSPRERGTQYF. The CDR3, as DNA: TGTGCCAGCAGCCCTCGCGAAAGGGGTACGCAGTATTTT. The entire variable domain, with the rest obtained from reference TRBV11-1 and TRBJ2-3, is as follows: EAEVAQSPRYKITEKSQAVAFWCDPISGHATLYWYRQILGQGPELLVQFQDESVVDDSQLPKDRFSAERLKGVDSTLKIQPAELGDSAMYLCASSPRERGTQYFGPGTRLTVL.

The chain carries TRBV4-1 and TRBJ2-5, with D perhaps matching TRBD2 (7 bases). CDR3 size: 15 residues. V lost 6 bases and J 5 bases, leaving 19 bases between the germline ends. In germline, CDR1 is MGHRA, CDR2 YSYEKL. CDR3 in DNA: TGCGCCAGCAGGCGAGGGGGGGGGCCTGAGGAGACCCAGTACTTC. Amino acids: CASRRGGGPEETQYF.

The genes are TRBV29-1 and TRBJ2-5; a possible D gene is TRBD2 (6 bases). This CDR3 is built from 11 residues. Deletions cut 7 bases from V and 6 bases from J, with 12 bases between. Germline V gives CDR1 SQVTM, CDR2 ANQGSEA. The CDR3 DNA is TGCAGCGCGGCGGGGTACCAGACCCAGTACTTC. It encodes CSAAGYQTQYF.

This chain connects TRBV4-2 to TRBJ2-7; D ambiguous. Trimming took off 0 bases at V and 4 bases at J, with 16 bases between the two ends. Germline CDR1 and CDR2: LGHNA and YNFKEQ. This CDR3 is built from 16 residues. The CDR3 DNA reads as TGTGCCAGCAGCCAAGACTCGGGTACGGTGTTATACGAGCAGTACTTC. Encoded protein: CASSQDSGTVLYEQYF.

This rearrangement joins TRBV2 to TRBJ1-2; 8 bases are a match to TRBD1. V lost 6 bases and J lost 4; bases outside the gene matches: 10. There are 15 residues in the CDR3. The germline gives CDR1 SNHLY, CDR2 FYNNEI. The DNA of the CDR3 is TGTGCCAGCAGAAACAGGACAGGGTTCGGCTATGGCTACACCTTC. Translating gives CASRNRTGFGYGYTF.

The rearrangement joins TRBV14 to TRBJ1-3; D may be TRBD1 (6 bases). Looked up from germline, CDR1 is SGHDN and CDR2 is FVKESK. The CDR3 runs to 15 residues. V was pared by 4 bases and J by 3 bases, with 13 bases between. CDR3 sequence reads: CASSPMGGHGNTIYF. In DNA, the CDR3 is TGTGCCAGCAGCCCTATGGGGGGGCATGGAAACACCATATATTTT.

The rearrangement uses TRBV4-1 and TRBJ2-2; 9 bases match TRBD2. The ends lost 0 bases at V and 6 bases at J; junction bases unmatched: 2. CDR3 length equals 15 residues. Germline lookup yields CDR1 MGHRA and CDR2 YSYEKL. The CDR3 reads CASSQDRGGAGELFF. CDR3 sequence (DNA): TGCGCCAGCAGCCAAGATCGCGGGGGGGCCGGGGAGCTGTTTTTT.

The chain uses TRBV6-1 and TRBJ2-1, with 7 bases fitting TRBD1. CDR1 and CDR2 from the germline V gene are MNHNS and SASEGT. CDR3 length: 17 amino acids. The junction had 12 bases not matched to a gene; V was cut back by 0 bases and J by 7 bases. This CDR3 reads CASSEAWKRGPLNEQFF. In DNA form, the CDR3 reads TGTGCCAGCAGTGAAGCGTGGAAGAGGGGGCCACTAAATGAGCAGTTCTTC.

The CDR3 DNA sequence: TGTGCCAGCAGCTCACTAGGTACCTACAATGAGCAGTTCTTC. Translating gives CASSSLGTYNEQFF. This chain links TRBV7-2 with TRBJ2-1, with a tentative D call TRBD2 (5 bases). The V and J ends lost 4 bases and 2 bases respectively, with 9 bases between them. CDR1 and CDR2 (germline): SGHTA, FQGNSA. The CDR3 has 14 amino acids.

V gene TRBV6-4 combines with J gene TRBJ2-3; TRBD2 agrees at 7 bases. V was pared by 3 bases and J by 3 bases, with 6 bases of the junction left unmatched. The CDR3 runs to 15 residues. CDR1 is MRHNA, CDR2 SNTAGT, per germline. The CDR3 protein is CASSEGREITDTQYF. CDR3 sequence (DNA): TGTGCCAGCAGTGAAGGGCGGGAGATTACAGATACGCAGTATTTT.

The rearrangement links TRBV13 to TRBJ2-7; TRBD1 matches at 10 bases. The CDR3 runs 17 residues. V shed 2 bases and J 3 bases; nucleotides not matched to a gene: 10. Germline V gene data show CDR1 as PRHDT and CDR2 as FYEKMQ (reference sequence). The CDR3 DNA reads TGTGCCAGCAGCTTAAGAACTAGGGGACAGGGGCGCTACGAGCAGTACTTC. Protein: CASSLRTRGQGRYEQYF.

The chain has TRBV6-5 and TRBJ1-6; 7 positions agree with TRBD1. The CDR3 runs 16 residues. V gave up 0 bases and J gave up 6 bases; unmatched junction bases: 5. CDR1 is MNHEY and CDR2 is SVGAGI in the germline V gene. CDR3 bases: TGTGCCAGCAGTTACTCGAGGAAGGGGGCTAATTCACCCCTCCACTTT. Protein: CASSYSRKGANSPLHF.

The chain recombines TRBV27 with TRBJ2-1; 9 nucleotides agree with TRBD2. From germline, CDR1 is MNHEY and CDR2 SMNVEV (reference sequence). V was clipped by 5 bases and J by 5 bases; unmatched bases: 4. This CDR3 spans 14 amino acids. The CDR3 protein is CASSPQRGDNEQFF. The CDR3 DNA follows: TGTGCCAGCAGTCCCCAGCGGGGGGACAATGAGCAGTTCTTC.

This rearrangement joins TRBV15 to TRBJ2-1, with 9 positions matching TRBD1. Trimming at V came to 3 bases and at J to 5 bases, leaving 5 bases not matched to a gene. CDR1 is LNHNV and CDR2 is YYDKDF in the germline V gene (reference sequence). The CDR3 sequence is 15 residues long. Here the CDR3 DNA reads TGTGCCACCAGCAGGGGCGGGACAGGGAACAATGAGCAGTTCTTC. Translated, it gives CATSRGGTGNNEQFF.

The chain has TRBV11-3 and TRBJ1-1; 9 nucleotides align to TRBD1. V dropped 5 bases and J dropped 6; count of bases not matched to a gene: 10. CDR1 is SGHNT, CDR2 YENEEA, per germline. This CDR3 contains 15 residues. The CDR3 region has the DNA TGTGCCAGCAGCCTGCGGACAGGGGTTACGGCTGAAGCTTTCTTT. Protein sequence: CASSLRTGVTAEAFF.

The chain has TRBV4-3 and TRBJ1-1; D is unclear. Trimming removed 0 bases from V and 1 base from J, with 6 bases in between. Germline CDR1 and CDR2: LGHNA and YSLEER. The CDR3 extends over 14 amino acids. Written as DNA, the CDR3 is TGCGCCAGCAGCCAAGAGTTACAGAACACTGAAGCTTTCTTT. Residues: CASSQELQNTEAFF.

To note about this clone: Its ends do not fully match the called genes, so a read error is possible. The same CDR3 can be traced to other DNA sequences in this sample. J is TRBJ1-6 and V is TRBV5-6; perhaps TRBD1 as D (6 bases). The CDR3 contains 15 residues. Germline CDR1 and CDR2: SGHDT and YYEEEE. CDR3 in DNA: TGCGCCAGCAGCGGCGCGGCCAGGGGTGATTCACCCCTCCACTTT. This codes for CASSGAARGDSPLHF.